Listed below are T cell receptor beta chains from one sample, sequenced in a study of vaccination and CD4 T cells after COVID-19. Their cognate antigens are unknown. TCRdb recomputed calls from the PCR reads with MiXCR, one row per CDR3 protein. The sample includes some 21,000 distinct CDR3 sequences, 35% to 40% seen only once; the top ten take 4.5% to 5%. The sequenced sample was CD4+ T cells from blood, cultured in vitro, obtained before SARS-CoV-2 vaccination. The receptors stem from a human donor who had recovered from COVID-19. Each CDR3 is given with its conserved first and last residue. Each record gives: D gene, V gene, clone size, J gene, CDR3 DNA, CDR3 protein. A D gene is named only where the DNA matches it firmly. The size field is filled for only some rows; it gives once, few, many or a size class.

TRBD1,TRBV29-1,-,TRBJ1-1,TGCAGCGTTGATATTCCGGCCAGGGGGCTCCTTTGGGGTACTGAAGCTTTCTTT,CSVDIPARGLLWGTEAFF
TRBD1,TRBV5-6,few,TRBJ1-5,TGTGCCAGCAGCTCCTACAGGGGTTATAACAATCAGCCCCAGCATTTT,CASSSYRGYNNQPQHF
TRBD2,TRBV20-1,few,TRBJ2-1,TGCAGTGCTATTACTATAGTGGGGGGGAATGAGCAGTTCTTC,CSAITIVGGNEQFF
-,TRBV19,-,TRBJ1-5,TGTGCCAGTAGTATAGAGGGGTTTAGCAATCAGCCCCAGCATTTT,CASSIEGFSNQPQHF
-,TRBV7-8,-,TRBJ2-6,TGTGCCAGCAGCTTAGATACACTCAACCGGGCCAACGTCCTGACTTTC,CASSLDTLNRANVLTF
TRBD2,TRBV10-3,-,TRBJ2-1,TGTGCCATCAGACCGACCGGGACTAGCGGGGGTAACAATGAGCAGTTCTTC,CAIRPTGTSGGNNEQFF
-,TRBV6-5,few,TRBJ1-1,TGTGCCAGCAGTTATGGTCAGGGGTTTTACGCTTTCTTT,CASSYGQGFYAFF
TRBD1,TRBV12-3/TRBV12-4,-,TRBJ1-1,TGTGCCAGCAGTACGACAGGGAAAACTGAAGCTTTCTTT,CASSTTGKTEAFF
TRBD1,TRBV24-1,few,TRBJ2-1,TGTGCCACCAGTGTCCCGGGACAGGGGGCTTACAATGAGCAGTTCTTC,CATSVPGQGAYNEQFF
TRBD2,TRBV20-1,few,TRBJ2-2,TGCAGTGCTAGAGGCGGGGGGGAAACTACCGGGGAGCTGTTTTTT,CSARGGGETTGELFF
-,TRBV19,-,TRBJ2-1,TGTGCCAGTAGTAGGGGACTGGCAAACAATGAGCAGTTCTTC,CASSRGLANNEQFF
TRBD2,TRBV6-5,-,TRBJ2-2,TGTGCCAGCAGATACACAGGACTAGCGAGGACCGGGGAGCTGTTTTTT,CASRYTGLARTGELFF
-,TRBV20-1,-,TRBJ1-2,TGCAGTGCTAGAGAATCGGGGACGGCCTATGGCTACACCTTC,CSARESGTAYGYTF
TRBD1,TRBV6-1,few,TRBJ1-3,TGTGCCAGCAGTCCTGGACAGGGCAGAAACACCATATATTTT,CASSPGQGRNTIYF
-,TRBV7-8,few,TRBJ1-3,TGTGCCAGCAGCTTAGCGAGCTCTGGAAACACCATATATTTT,CASSLASSGNTIYF
-,TRBV21-1,-,TRBJ1-2,TGTGCCAGCAGCCTGGGGGGGGGGCTGGGCTACACCTTC,CASSLGGGLGYTF
-,TRBV10-3,once,TRBJ2-3,TGTGCCATCAGTGAGTCGGGCAGGGACACTCACCACCTCACAGATACGCAGTATTTT,CAISESGRDTHHLTDTQYF
-,TRBV27,-,TRBJ2-3,TGTGCCAGCAGTTTATCTAGCGGCGCGAGCACAGATACGCAGTATTTT,CASSLSSGASTDTQYF
-,TRBV29-1,-,TRBJ2-7,TGCAGCGTTGAAGAATTTCTCGGGAACGAGCAGTACTTC,CSVEEFLGNEQYF
-,TRBV6-2/TRBV6-3,-,TRBJ1-5,TGTGCCAGCCGGGGGGGGCAGCGCAATCAGCCCCAGCATTTT,CASRGGQRNQPQHF
-,TRBV6-5,-,TRBJ1-4,TGTGCCAGCAGTTCCCTCAGCGGGGCCGTTAATGAAAAACTGTTTTTT,CASSSLSGAVNEKLFF
-,TRBV6-2/TRBV6-3,-,TRBJ2-5,TGTGCCAGCAGTATACTACGGGGCGGGGAGACCCAGTACTTC,CASSILRGGETQYF
TRBD1,TRBV6-1,-,TRBJ1-4,TGTGCCAGCAGTACCGCGGGACAGGGTTACGAAAAACTGTTTTTT,CASSTAGQGYEKLFF
TRBD2,TRBV7-2,-,TRBJ2-7,TGTGCCAGCAGCCGACTAGCGTTGAGCTACGAGCAGTACTTC,CASSRLALSYEQYF
-,TRBV20-1,few,TRBJ1-1,TGCAGTGCTACACGGGGCGACAGCACTGAAGCTTTCTTT,CSATRGDSTEAFF
TRBD1,TRBV19,-,TRBJ2-4,TGTGCCACGCAACAGGGGACCAAAAACATTCAGTACTTC,CATQQGTKNIQYF
-,TRBV20-1,few,TRBJ1-5,TGCAGTGCTAGTCGAGGGGGAGGGGGGGATCAGCCCCAGCATTTT,CSASRGGGGDQPQHF
TRBD1,TRBV6-2/TRBV6-3,-,TRBJ2-7,TGTGCCAGCAGTTACGACCGGACAGGGGGCTACCAATTCACCTACGAGCAGTACTTC,CASSYDRTGGYQFTYEQYF
TRBD2,TRBV7-3,-,TRBJ2-6,TGTGCCAGCAGCCACACTAGCGGGGGCCCGGGCGGGGCCAACGTCCTGACTTTC,CASSHTSGGPGGANVLTF
-,TRBV20-1,-,TRBJ2-7,TGCAGTGCTAGAGGCCACCTTCGTCGAGACGAGCAGTACTTC,CSARGHLRRDEQYF
-,TRBV5-1,few,TRBJ1-1,TGCGCCAGCAGCTTTACCAGTTTGAACACTGAAGCTTTCTTT,CASSFTSLNTEAFF
-,TRBV19,-,TRBJ1-3,TGTGCCAGTACCATAGGAACAGGGACTGGAAACACCATATATTTT,CASTIGTGTGNTIYF